This T cell receptor (beta chain) was profiled in a study of STAT5B mutations in CD4+ large granular lymphocyte leukemia. As for the study in general: Healthy donors showed HLA-associated enrichment of the CDR3 'QG' motif. The study, taken as a whole, reports: Without HLA matching, higher CD4+ than CD8+ T-LGLL clonality could reflect small sample size. About a quarter of private leukemic clonotypes occurred rarely in other patients' non-leukemic repertoires.

As for this clone: Its cognate antigen is unknown.

Trimming pared 10 bases from V and 5 bases from J, leaving 20 bases between. Germline loops: CDR1 MDHEN, CDR2 SYDVKM. The CDR3 runs to 14 residues. Data came from immunoSEQ multiplex PCR; TCRdb stores just in-frame clones and leaves some out. The data hold approximately 24,000 clones, with less than 80% observed a single time. This receptor was identified in a human donor in good health. The chain couples TRBV28 to TRBJ1-1, with TRBD1 as a possible D gene (5 bases). Sequences were obtained from CD4+ T cells from blood buffy coats. CDR3 amino acids: CAIRGPNRGTEAFF. CDR3 nucleotide sequence: TGTGCCATAAGGGGCCCGAACCGCGGTACTGAAGCTTTCTTT. Together with reference TRBV28 and TRBJ1-1, the CDR3 gives the full variable domain: DVKVTQSSRYLVKRTGEKVFLECVQDMDHENMFWYRQDPGLGLRLIYFSYDVKMKEKGDIPEGYSVSREKKERFSLILESASTNQTSMYLCAIRGPNRGTEAFFGQGTRLTVV.